Below, 21 T cell receptor beta chains from the same sample are listed, as sequenced in a study of blood T cell repertoires in COVID-19. Libraries were prepared by immunoSEQ multiplex PCR; TCRdb keeps only in-frame clonotypes and omits some of them. The sample lists a few hundred thousand clones; about 87% were seen once. The sample was PBMCs or T cells enriched from blood (not recorded which). The receptors stem from a woman aged 45-65 years who had recovered from COVID-19.

The rearrangement links TRBV4-2 to TRBJ1-4; TRBD1 aligns across 8 bases. V dropped 0 bases and J dropped 6; count of bases not matched to a gene: 3. The CDR3 sequence is 15 residues long. Germline loops: CDR1 LGHNA, CDR2 YNFKEQ. The CDR3 here is CASSQEGQGDEKLFF. CDR3 DNA sequence: TGTGCCAGCAGCCAAGAAGGACAGGGCGATGAAAAACTGTTTTTT.

The gene calls are TRBV4-2 and TRBJ1-5, with 9 bases fitting TRBD1. The CDR3 is 16 amino acids. CDR1 LGHNA and CDR2 YNFKEQ come from the germline V gene. V trimming: 0 bases; J trimming: 6 bases; junction bases outside the gene matches: 6. The CDR3 coding sequence is TGTGCCAGCAGCCAAGAAGTGGGGACAGGGTTTCAGCCCCAGCATTTT. The encoded protein is CASSQEVGTGFQPQHF.

The genes are TRBV7-9 and TRBJ2-7, with no clear D. V lost 5 bases, J lost 6 bases, and 14 bases lay in between. The CDR3 length is 13 residues. Germline V gene lookup returns CDR1 SEHNR and CDR2 FQNEAQ (reference sequence). The CDR3: CASSSMLSFEQYF. CDR3 bases: TGTGCCAGCAGCAGCATGTTGAGTTTCGAGCAGTACTTC.

The chain joins TRBV19 to TRBJ1-2, with D maybe TRBD1 (5 bases). The germline V gene encodes CDR1 LNHDA and CDR2 SQIVND (reference sequence). V lost 0 bases, J lost 2 bases, and 10 bases lay in between. The CDR3 consists of 15 residues. The CDR3 sequence is CASSIEGGVNYGYTF. In DNA form, the CDR3 reads TGTGCCAGTAGTATAGAGGGGGGTGTCAACTATGGCTACACCTTC.

Details on this clone: In the same sample, other DNA sequences code for this CDR3. The chain links TRBV5-1 to TRBJ2-1, with TRBD2 matching over 10 bases. Germline CDR1 is SGHRS and CDR2 is YFSETQ. CDR3 length: 15 amino acids. Unmatched junction bases numbered 5, after V lost 0 bases and J lost 8 bases. The CDR3 DNA reads TGCGCCAGCAGCTTGGCTAGCGGGGGCCTAGATGAGCAGTTCTTC. Translated, it gives CASSLASGGLDEQFF.

This chain connects TRBV5-4 to TRBJ2-7, with TRBD2 identical over 7 bases. CDR3 length: 15 residues. Germline V lookup: CDR1 SGHNT, CDR2 YYREEE (reference sequence). With V trimmed by 5 bases and J by 1 base, 9 bases remained unmatched. CDR3 bases: TGTGCCAGCAGTCACGGCGGGGGAATTTCCTACGAGCAGTACTTC. Translated: CASSHGGGISYEQYF.

V gene TRBV6-1 combines with J gene TRBJ1-5; a weak D match, TRBD1 (5 bases). CDR1 and CDR2 (germline): MNHNS, SASEGT. The CDR3 extends over 19 amino acids. Deletions cut 2 bases from V and 1 base from J, with 21 bases between. CDR3 nucleotides: TGTGCCAGCAGTGAATCCCCAGGGATCGTGGTTGGGAGCAATCAGCCCCAGCATTTT. Its protein product is CASSESPGIVVGSNQPQHF.

About this clone: Germline is not matched at one junction end, which may reflect a read error. V gene TRBV19 combines with J gene TRBJ1-3; tentative D call: TRBD1 (6 bases). The germline V gene has CDR1 LNHDA and CDR2 SQIVND (reference sequence). This CDR3 contains 14 residues. In DNA form, the CDR3 reads TGTGCCAGTACCCCGACAGGAGCTGGAAACATCATATATTTT. Its protein product is CASTPTGAGNIIYF. The variable domain in full, with the rest retrieved from reference TRBV19 and TRBJ1-3, is DGGITQSPKYLFRKEGQNVTLSCEQNLNHDAMYWYRQDPGQGLRLIYYSQIVNDFQKGDIAEGYSVSREKKESFPLTVTSAQKNPTAFYLCASTPTGAGNIIYFGEGSWLTVV.

The rearrangement links TRBV28 to TRBJ1-2; 8 bases fit TRBD1. The CDR3 length is 15 residues. V lost 8 bases and J lost 1; bases outside the gene matches: 9. Germline V CDR1 and CDR2: MDHEN, SYDVKM. This CDR3 reads CASQTGARHNYGYTF. The CDR3 DNA reads TGTGCCAGCCAGACAGGGGCCCGACATAACTATGGCTACACCTTC.

This clone has just one count. This chain links TRBV28 with TRBJ1-2, with 7 bases that match TRBD1. This CDR3 is built from 13 residues. The V and J ends lost 5 bases and 2 bases, in that order; junction bases with no gene match: 2. CDR1 is MDHEN and CDR2 is SYDVKM in the germline V gene. In DNA, the CDR3 is TGTGCCAGCAGTCAGGGACAGAACTATGGCTACACCTTC. The encoded protein is CASSQGQNYGYTF.

V gene TRBV6-1 combines with J gene TRBJ1-5; 11 bases fit TRBD1. Germline trimming cut 1 base from V and 0 bases from J; bases unmatched to any gene: 8. This CDR3 contains 19 residues. Germline CDR1 is MNHNS and CDR2 is SASEGT. In DNA form, the CDR3 reads TGTGCCAGCAGTGAAGGTCTGGGGACAGGGGGGTATAGCAATCAGCCCCAGCATTTT. This codes for CASSEGLGTGGYSNQPQHF.

The chain is built from TRBV5-1 and TRBJ2-1; tentatively, D is TRBD1 (5 bases). The V end lost 7 bases, the J end lost 0 bases, and 8 bases lay between the germline ends. This CDR3 is 13 amino acids long. Germline V gene sequence: CDR1 SGHRS, CDR2 YFSETQ. CDR3 region: CASVDNSYNEQFF. The DNA of the CDR3 is TGCGCCAGCGTGGACAACTCCTACAATGAGCAGTTCTTC. Full variable domain (outside the CDR3, taken from reference TRBV5-1 and TRBJ2-1): KAGVTQTPRYLIKTRGQQVTLSCSPISGHRSVSWYQQTPGQGLQFLFEYFSETQRNKGNFPGRFSGRQFSNSRSEMNVSTLELGDSALYLCASVDNSYNEQFFGPGTRLTVL.

The DNA for the CDR3 is TGCAGTGCTAGAATAGGGGATGGCTACACCTTC. This encodes CSARIGDGYTF. This rearrangement joins TRBV20-1 to TRBJ1-2; the D gene is possibly TRBD1 (5 bases). Germline V gene data show CDR1 as DFQATT and CDR2 as SNEGSKA (reference sequence). The CDR3 runs 11 residues. Trimming pared 2 bases from V and 6 bases from J, leaving 7 bases between.

The chain links TRBV21-1 to TRBJ2-1; whether TRBD1, the table's D call, matches the DNA was not checked. TRBV21-1 is a recognized pseudogene. This CDR3 is 15 amino acids long. CDR3 sequence: CASSPPQGAKDEQFF. For the CDR3, the DNA is TGTGCCAGCAGCCCCCCACAGGGGGCTAAGGATGAGCAGTTCTTC.

This clone showed up just a few times. The chain carries TRBV9 and TRBJ1-4; 9 bases are shared with TRBD1. This CDR3 has 14 amino acids. Germline V lookup: CDR1 SGDLS, CDR2 YYNGEE. The J segment lost 5 bases and the V segment lost 4 bases, leaving 3 bases of the junction unmatched. The chain's CDR3 is CASSQGTGNEKLFF. The CDR3 DNA sequence: TGTGCCAGCAGCCAAGGGACAGGGAATGAAAAACTGTTTTTT.

This clone has a handful of counts. V gene TRBV12-5 combines with J gene TRBJ2-1, with 8 positions matching TRBD1. Germline CDR1 and CDR2: LGHNT and FRNRAP. The CDR3 extends over 15 amino acids. The J segment lost 2 bases and the V segment lost 6 bases, leaving 6 bases of the junction unmatched. CDR3 in amino acids: CASGTGALTYNEQFF. DNA for the CDR3: TGTGCTAGTGGGACAGGGGCCTTGACCTACAATGAGCAGTTCTTC.

The CDR3 spells CASSPGLRGDEQFF. CDR3 coding DNA: TGTGCCAGCAGCCCAGGACTCCGCGGCGATGAGCAGTTCTTC. This chain connects TRBV7-8 to TRBJ2-1, with TRBD2 as a possible D gene (5 bases). CDR1 is SGHVS, CDR2 FQNEAQ, per germline. Trimming took 5 bases from V and 8 from J, leaving 16 bases between them. The CDR3 runs to 14 residues.

The rearrangement uses TRBV30 and TRBJ1-4; the D is unclear. Trimming shortened V by 2 bases and J by 6 bases, and 16 bases separated the two germline ends. Germline values: CDR1 GTSNPN, CDR2 SVGIG (reference sequence). The CDR3 length is 15 residues. In nucleotides, the CDR3 is TGTGCCTGGAGTCGTGTAGGGAGTCTGGATGAAAAACTGTTTTTT. Its protein product is CAWSRVGSLDEKLFF. Full variable domain (remainder filled in from reference TRBV30 and TRBJ1-4): SQTIHQWPATLVQPVGSPLSLECTVEGTSNPNLYWYRQAAGRGLQLLFYSVGIGQISSEVPQNLSASRPQDRQFILSSKKLLLSDSGFYLCAWSRVGSLDEKLFFGSGTQLSVL.

The chain recombines TRBV2 with TRBJ1-2; possibly TRBD1 for D (5 bases). The V gene lost 3 bases and the J gene lost 3 bases, with 11 bases spanning the gap. The CDR3 length is 14 residues. The germline V gene encodes CDR1 SNHLY and CDR2 FYNNEI. The CDR3 loop reads CASSEEQVYYGYTF. The CDR3 DNA reads TGTGCCAGCAGTGAGGAACAGGTGTACTATGGCTACACCTTC.

The rearrangement joins TRBV6-5 to TRBJ1-1; no clear D gene. The length of the CDR3 is 12 residues. Germline CDR1 MNHEY, CDR2 SVGAGI. V was clipped by 5 bases and J by 1 base, with 5 bases between them. The CDR3 sequence: CASSPRNTEAFF. CDR3 bases: TGTGCCAGCAGTCCTCGGAACACTGAAGCTTTCTTT.

This chain connects TRBV10-3 to TRBJ1-1, with a possible D match to TRBD1 (5 bases). This CDR3 has 15 residues. Germline assignment: CDR1 ENHRY and CDR2 SYGVKD. V was trimmed by 11 bases and J by 0 bases, leaving 19 bases between them. This CDR3 reads CALSSHGGLNTEAFF. The CDR3 DNA sequence: TGTGCCCTATCTTCGCACGGGGGATTGAACACTGAAGCTTTCTTT.